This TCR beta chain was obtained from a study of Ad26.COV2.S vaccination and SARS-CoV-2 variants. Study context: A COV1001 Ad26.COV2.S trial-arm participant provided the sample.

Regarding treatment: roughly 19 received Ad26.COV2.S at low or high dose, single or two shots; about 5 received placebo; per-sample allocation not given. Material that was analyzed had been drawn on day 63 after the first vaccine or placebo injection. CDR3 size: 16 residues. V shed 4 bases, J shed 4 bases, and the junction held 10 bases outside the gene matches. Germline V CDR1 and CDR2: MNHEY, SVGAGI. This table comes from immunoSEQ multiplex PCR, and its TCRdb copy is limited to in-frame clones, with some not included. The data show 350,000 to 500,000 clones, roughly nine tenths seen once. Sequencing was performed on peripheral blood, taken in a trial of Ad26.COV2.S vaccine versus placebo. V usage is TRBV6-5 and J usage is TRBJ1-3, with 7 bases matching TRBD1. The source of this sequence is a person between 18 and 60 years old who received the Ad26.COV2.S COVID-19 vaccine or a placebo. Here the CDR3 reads CASSSPRGGSGNTIYF. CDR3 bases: TGTGCCAGCAGTTCCCCCAGGGGGGGGTCGGGAAACACCATATATTTT.